These 12 T cell receptor beta chains came from one sample sequenced in a study of T cells in Graves' hyperthyroidism and ophthalmopathy. TCR beta CDR3 sequences were amplified from RNA transcripts. Researchers ran a first-round RT-PCR on the TCR CDR3 using the HTBI primer set. TCRdb re-derived calls from the multiplex PCR reads in MiXCR, one entry per CDR3 protein. The sample holds more than 500,000 distinct CDR3 sequences, 15% to 20% seen once. Sequencing used blood. Receptors originate from a woman in her twenties or thirties with Graves' ophthalmopathy.

The J gene is TRBJ2-5, the V gene TRBV6-5; D might be TRBD2 (6 bases). V was trimmed by 0 bases and J by 1 base, leaving 9 bases between them. Germline values: CDR1 MNHEY, CDR2 SVGAGI. The CDR3 covers 15 residues. CDR3 DNA: TGTGCCAGCAGTTACTCGAGGAGGGCCCAAGAGACCCAGTACTTC. Its translation is CASSYSRRAQETQYF.

This clonotype came up a few times. The chain couples TRBV24-1 to TRBJ2-5; D is ambiguous. This CDR3 comprises 15 residues. Germline V gene lookup returns CDR1 KGHDR and CDR2 SFDVKD. V was pared by 3 bases and J by 3 bases, with 13 bases between. CDR3 loop: CATSDPSISEETQYF. The CDR3 region has the DNA TGTGCCACCAGTGATCCAAGCATCTCAGAAGAGACCCAGTACTTC.

In its sample, this clonotype was seen many times. This chain connects TRBV3-1 to TRBJ1-1; D is unclear. This CDR3 has 16 amino acids. Germline values: CDR1 LGHDT, CDR2 YNNKEL (reference sequence). V dropped 0 bases and J dropped 0 bases, with 11 bases sitting between them. The CDR3 protein is CASSQDWRRMNTEAFF. The CDR3 bases are TGTGCCAGCAGCCAAGATTGGCGCCGGATGAACACTGAAGCTTTCTTT.

This clonotype was counted between two and nine times. J is TRBJ2-1 and V is TRBV5-1, with D perhaps TRBD2 (6 bases). There are 15 residues in the CDR3. Germline-derived CDR1 and CDR2 are SGHRS and YFSETQ. V lost 1 base, J lost 4 bases, and 12 bases lay in between. CDR3 sequence: CASSLWRDDYNEQFF. In nucleotides, the CDR3 is TGCGCCAGCAGCTTGTGGCGGGACGATTACAATGAGCAGTTCTTC.

This clonotype was found many times. V usage is TRBV28 and J usage is TRBJ2-6, with D unresolved. The CDR3 loop spans 15 amino acids. V was clipped by 3 bases and J by 0 bases, with 6 bases between them. The germline V gene encodes CDR1 MDHEN and CDR2 SYDVKM. In nucleotides, the CDR3 is TGTGCCAGCAGTTTGAGGCTCTCTGGGGCCAACGTCCTGACTTTC. This gives the protein CASSLRLSGANVLTF.

This clonotype was seen repeatedly, ten times or more. The chain is built from TRBV20-1 and TRBJ2-1; 7 bases are shared with TRBD2. From germline, CDR1 is DFQATT and CDR2 SNEGSKA (reference sequence). The CDR3 totals 17 residues. Losses at the gene ends were 0 bases for V and 0 bases for J; bases not matched to a gene: 8. Here the CDR3 DNA reads TGCAGTGCTAGAGATTCCGGGGGGAGGCCCTCCTACAATGAGCAGTTCTTC. Translating it yields CSARDSGGRPSYNEQFF.

This clonotype was seen at least ten times. V gene TRBV28 combines with J gene TRBJ2-3; 10 bases are a match to TRBD1. The junction had 5 bases not matched to a gene; V was cut back by 10 bases and J by 4 bases. The CDR3 contains 13 residues. Per the germline V gene, CDR1 is MDHEN and CDR2 is SYDVKM. CDR3 sequence (DNA): TGTGCCATCCGGGACAGGGGCGCAGATACGCAGTATTTT. It yields the protein CAIRDRGADTQYF.

Ten or more counts support this clonotype. J is TRBJ1-5 and V is TRBV4-3, with D unclear. This CDR3 has 14 residues. V lost 1 base to trimming and J lost 1 base, with 5 bases between them. Germline V gene data show CDR1 as LGHNA and CDR2 as YSLEER. The CDR3 bases are TGCGCCAGCAGCCAAGGGTGGAGCAATCAGCCCCAGCATTTT. This translates into CASSQGWSNQPQHF.

This rearrangement joins TRBV7-8 to TRBJ2-1; TRBD1 is a possible D gene (6 bases). This CDR3 contains 12 residues. From germline, CDR1 is SGHVS and CDR2 FQNEAQ. Trimming stripped 5 bases from V and 10 bases from J, with 12 bases between. CDR3 DNA sequence: TGTGCCAGCAGCCCAGGGGTCTCCGAGCAGTTCTTC. It codes for CASSPGVSEQFF.

The V gene is TRBV5-1, the J gene TRBJ2-5; D tentatively fits TRBD1 or TRBD2 (5 bases each). CDR3 length equals 15 residues. V was pared by 0 bases and J by 3 bases, with 12 bases between. Germline V gene data show CDR1 as SGHRS and CDR2 as YFSETQ. In DNA form, the CDR3 reads TGCGCCAGCAGCTTGGGGGGCGGAGGAAAAGAGACCCAGTACTTC. Amino acid sequence: CASSLGGGGKETQYF.

Ten or more counts support this clonotype. The chain recombines TRBV29-1 with TRBJ2-7; no clear D gene. Germline CDR1 and CDR2: SQVTM and ANQGSEA. The CDR3 is 14 amino acids. V lost 0 bases and J 4 bases, leaving 13 bases between the germline ends. DNA of the CDR3: TGCAGCGTTGAAGAATCAAAGGCTGGATACGAGCAGTACTTC. Protein product: CSVEESKAGYEQYF.

In this sample, this clonotype turned up many times. This sequence joins TRBV24-1 and TRBJ2-1; 10 bases map to TRBD2. The germline CDR1 and CDR2 sequences are KGHDR and SFDVKD. Losses at the gene ends were 3 bases for V and 5 bases for J; bases not matched to a gene: 3. The CDR3 is made up of 15 amino acids. CDR3 amino acids: CATSDGSGRHNEQFF. The CDR3 DNA reads as TGTGCCACCAGTGATGGTAGCGGGAGGCACAATGAGCAGTTCTTC.